These 31 T cell receptor beta chains originate from one sample sequenced in a study of blood T cell repertoires in COVID-19. Assay used: immunoSEQ multiplex PCR; TCRdb lists only in-frame clones, some missing. The sample yields 200,000 to 250,000 clones, just over 90% seen once. Sequencing was done on a sample of peripheral blood. All receptors come from a man in his thirties or forties with acute or convalescent COVID-19.

This clone was seen a handful of times. V usage is TRBV7-3 and J usage is TRBJ2-2, with D unclear. Looked up from germline, CDR1 is SGHTA and CDR2 is FQGTGA. Trimming stripped 2 bases from V and 3 bases from J, with 4 bases between. The CDR3 covers 13 residues. The CDR3 DNA reads TGTGCCAGCAGCTTAGCGTACACCGGGGAGCTGTTTTTT. Translation gives CASSLAYTGELFF.

The rearrangement uses TRBV18 and TRBJ2-7; D remains unclear. The germline CDR1 and CDR2 sequences are KGHSH and LQKENI. CDR3 size: 15 residues. Deletions cut 3 bases from V and 2 bases from J, with 14 bases between. This CDR3 is CASSPTTDPPYEQYF. CDR3 coding DNA: TGTGCCAGCTCACCTACCACAGACCCCCCCTACGAGCAGTACTTC.

The table lists this clone with many counts. This chain connects TRBV19 to TRBJ2-1; 10 bases agree with TRBD2. Germline V gene lookup returns CDR1 LNHDA and CDR2 SQIVND (reference sequence). With V trimmed by 6 bases and J by 1 base, 3 bases remained unmatched. The CDR3 runs to 15 residues. The CDR3 DNA sequence: TGTGCCAGTAGCCCTAGCGGGGGATCCTACAATGAGCAGTTCTTC. It specifies CASSPSGGSYNEQFF. The full variable domain, its missing parts supplied by reference TRBV19 and TRBJ2-1, is DGGITQSPKYLFRKEGQNVTLSCEQNLNHDAMYWYRQDPGQGLRLIYYSQIVNDFQKGDIAEGYSVSREKKESFPLTVTSAQKNPTAFYLCASSPSGGSYNEQFFGPGTRLTVL.

The chain carries TRBV24-1 and TRBJ2-5; D is possibly TRBD2 (7 bases). Per germline, CDR1 KGHDR and CDR2 SFDVKD. With 7 bases removed from V and 9 bases from J, the gap between germline ends came to 11 bases. The CDR3 loop spans 11 amino acids. The CDR3 DNA reads TGTGCCACCAGGGGAGGGGGGGCCCAGTACTTC. This encodes CATRGGGAQYF.

The chain employs TRBV9 and TRBJ2-2; D may be TRBD1 (6 bases). V was cut by 3 bases and J by 1 base, with 10 bases left in between. Germline V gene lookup returns CDR1 SGDLS and CDR2 YYNGEE. The CDR3 extends over 15 amino acids. The CDR3 reads CASSATGQNTGELFF. CDR3 nucleotide sequence: TGTGCCAGCAGCGCCACAGGGCAGAACACCGGGGAGCTGTTTTTT. Combining the CDR3 with reference TRBV9 and TRBJ2-2 gives the whole variable domain DSGVTQTPKHLITATGQRVTLRCSPRSGDLSVYWYQQSLDQGLQFLIQYYNGEERAKGNILERFSAQQFPDLHSELNLSSLELGDSALYFCASSATGQNTGELFFGEGSRLTVL.

The gene calls are TRBV5-6 and TRBJ1-6; 7 bases align to TRBD1. This CDR3 is 14 amino acids long. CDR1 and CDR2 (germline): SGHDT, YYEEEE. V lost 3 bases and J lost 8; bases outside the gene matches: 5. For the CDR3, the DNA is TGTGCCAGCAGCTGGACAGGAGTTTATTCACCCCTCCACTTT. Translated, it gives CASSWTGVYSPLHF.

This chain links TRBV6-2 or TRBV6-3 with TRBJ1-3, with a tentative D call TRBD1 (5 bases). Trimming pared 2 bases from V and 1 base from J, leaving 15 bases between. In germline, CDR1 is MNHEY, CDR2 SVGEGT. The CDR3 extends over 17 amino acids. Here the CDR3 DNA reads TGTGCCAGCAGTTACGGAGGTCGGGGGGTATCTGGAAACACCATATATTTT. Translating gives CASSYGGRGVSGNTIYF.

In its sample, this clone was seen a few times. The chain couples TRBV2 to TRBJ2-1, with 12 bases aligning to TRBD2. Germline loops: CDR1 SNHLY, CDR2 FYNNEI. The ends lost 7 bases at V and 8 bases at J; junction bases unmatched: 9. The CDR3 contains 15 residues. The CDR3 loop is CASILWTSGVDEQFF. The DNA for the CDR3 is TGTGCCAGCATTCTATGGACTAGCGGGGTTGATGAGCAGTTCTTC.

The rearrangement uses TRBV5-1 and TRBJ2-1; 8 nucleotides match TRBD2. The V and J ends lost 4 bases and 8 bases, in that order; junction bases with no gene match: 11. CDR3 length: 15 amino acids. Germline CDR1 is SGHRS and CDR2 is YFSETQ. CDR3 coding DNA: TGCGCCAGCAGCCATCGGGGGGGCGAGATCTATGAGCAGTTCTTC. As protein: CASSHRGGEIYEQFF.

J is TRBJ1-3 and V is TRBV15, with D tentatively TRBD1 (6 bases). CDR1 and CDR2 from the germline V gene are LNHNV and YYDKDF (reference sequence). This CDR3 contains 15 residues. With 0 bases removed from V and 9 bases from J, the gap between germline ends came to 15 bases. The DNA for the CDR3 is TGTGCCACCAGCAGAGATAGAACAGGGACAACCACCATATATTTT. Amino acid sequence: CATSRDRTGTTTIYF.

The sample holds one count of this clone. V usage is TRBV5-1 and J usage is TRBJ2-7; perhaps TRBD2 as D (6 bases). Germline CDR1 SGHRS, CDR2 YFSETQ. V shed 0 bases and J shed 4 bases, with 14 bases lying between them. The CDR3 length is 15 residues. CDR3 coding DNA: TGCGCCAGCAGCTTGGCTGCCACCGGGGGATACGAGCAGTACTTC. Amino acid sequence: CASSLAATGGYEQYF.

The chain couples TRBV3-1 (or the pseudogene TRBV3-2) to TRBJ2-7, with a possible D match to TRBD1 (6 bases). V dropped 2 bases and J dropped 8 bases, with 10 bases sitting between them. The germline V gene has CDR1 LGHDT and CDR2 YNNKEL (reference sequence). CDR3 length: 12 amino acids. The CDR3 sequence: CASSQRTEKQYF. The CDR3 DNA reads as TGTGCCAGCAGCCAAAGGACAGAGAAGCAGTACTTC.

V gene TRBV12-3 or TRBV12-4 combines with J gene TRBJ1-1; D unresolved. V lost 3 bases to trimming and J lost 11 bases, with 10 bases between them. This CDR3 comprises 11 residues. CDR3 DNA: TGTGCCAGCAGTTTTATCCACGGGGCTTTCTTT. Its translation is CASSFIHGAFF.

CDR3 protein: CASSQDQLVDEQYF. The DNA of the CDR3 is TGTGCCAGCAGCCAAGATCAACTAGTTGATGAGCAGTACTTC. The chain combines TRBV3-1 (or the pseudogene TRBV3-2) with TRBJ2-7; D possibly corresponds to TRBD2 (5 bases). The germline V gene has CDR1 LGHDT and CDR2 YNNKEL (reference sequence). The CDR3 is 14 amino acids. V lost 0 bases to trimming and J lost 7 bases, with 13 bases between them.

V is TRBV6-5 and J is TRBJ2-3; unclear D gene. The CDR3 length is 13 residues. V was cut by 6 bases and J by 6 bases, with 13 bases left in between. The germline gives CDR1 MNHEY, CDR2 SVGAGI. CDR3 nucleotides: TGTGCCAGCAGGCAGGATCCTTTCGATACGCAGTATTTT. This gives the protein CASRQDPFDTQYF.

The chain has TRBV9 and TRBJ1-1; maybe TRBD1 (5 bases). Trimming removed 4 bases from V and 4 bases from J, with 14 bases in between. This CDR3 is built from 14 residues. Germline values: CDR1 SGDLS, CDR2 YYNGEE. This CDR3 is CASSPSWGGTEAFF. CDR3 sequence (DNA): TGTGCCAGCAGCCCCTCCTGGGGGGGCACTGAAGCTTTCTTT.

The chain combines TRBV19 with TRBJ2-4, with 10 bases that match TRBD2. V was pared by 7 bases and J by 0 bases, with 6 bases of the junction left unmatched. CDR1 LNHDA and CDR2 SQIVND come from the germline V gene (reference sequence). This CDR3 spans 16 amino acids. In nucleotides, the CDR3 is TGTGCCAGTAACCCTACTAGCGGGGTAGCCAAAAACATTCAGTACTTC. This gives the protein CASNPTSGVAKNIQYF.

The chain joins TRBV6-2 or TRBV6-3 to TRBJ1-6; unclear D gene. Trimming took off 2 bases at V and 0 bases at J, with 11 bases between the two ends. The CDR3 sequence is 17 residues long. Germline V gene data show CDR1 as MNHEY and CDR2 as SVGEGT. The CDR3 nucleotides read TGTGCCAGCAGTTACGCCTCGGGGAGCTCCTATAATTCACCCCTCCACTTT. Its protein product is CASSYASGSSYNSPLHF.

The chain recombines TRBV2 with TRBJ2-7; possible D gene TRBD1, 7 bases. V shed 5 bases and J shed 1 base, with 21 bases lying between them. Germline V gene sequence: CDR1 SNHLY, CDR2 FYNNEI. The CDR3 consists of 17 residues. The CDR3 DNA reads TGTGCCAGCAGTCAGACACCAGGGGGGTTTACATCCTACGAGCAGTACTTC. Protein product: CASSQTPGGFTSYEQYF. Based on the CDR3 plus reference TRBV2 and TRBJ2-7, the full variable domain is EPEVTQTPSHQVTQMGQEVILRCVPISNHLYFYWYRQILGQKVEFLVSFYNNEISEKSEIFDDQFSVERPDGSNFTLKIRSTKLEDSAMYFCASSQTPGGFTSYEQYFGPGTRLTVT.

About this clone itself: The junction shows a germline mismatch at one end, possibly a read error. The chain joins TRBV7-7 to TRBJ2-5; D remains unclear. Germline V gene lookup returns CDR1 SSHAT and CDR2 FNYEAQ (reference sequence). This CDR3 has 15 amino acids. In nucleotides, the CDR3 is TGTGCTAGCAGCCCACGTGCTATCGCCCGAGAGACCCAGTACTTC. Its translation is CASSPRAIARETQYF.

The V gene is TRBV28, the J gene TRBJ1-1; D call uncertain. Germline V lookup: CDR1 MDHEN, CDR2 SYDVKM. The CDR3 is 18 residues long. V was trimmed by 4 bases and J by 3 bases, leaving 24 bases between them. Here the CDR3 reads CASSSHPNPRGTHTEAFF. The CDR3 nucleotides are TGTGCCAGCAGTTCTCACCCGAATCCTCGGGGTACCCACACTGAAGCTTTCTTT.

The chain combines TRBV5-4 with TRBJ2-1; tentatively, D is TRBD1 (6 bases). V gave up 5 bases and J gave up 2 bases, with 11 bases separating them. This CDR3 region has 14 residues. Germline-derived CDR1 and CDR2 are SGHNT and YYREEE (reference sequence). CDR3 DNA: TGTGCCAGCAGTCCAGACAGGACCTACAATGAGCAGTTCTTC. Translation gives CASSPDRTYNEQFF.

CDR3 sequence (DNA): TGTGCCAGCAGTCTGACAGCTTGGGGTGGAAACACCATATATTTT. This translates into CASSLTAWGGNTIYF. This chain uses TRBV6-5 with TRBJ1-3; D may be TRBD1 (5 bases). The CDR3 extends over 15 amino acids. Germline V gene data show CDR1 as MNHEY and CDR2 as SVGAGI. Trimming took 5 bases from V and 3 from J, leaving 14 bases between them.

The chain carries TRBV6-1 and TRBJ2-7, with D unresolved. This CDR3 is 11 amino acids long. Trimming took 1 base from V and 8 from J, leaving 6 bases between them. The germline CDR1 and CDR2 sequences are MNHNS and SASEGT. The CDR3 DNA is TGTGCCAGCAGTGAAGGGCCCCAGCAGTACTTC. The encoded protein is CASSEGPQQYF.

The gene calls are TRBV11-2 and TRBJ2-7, with 7 bases identical to TRBD2. Looked up from germline, CDR1 is SGHAT and CDR2 is FQNNGV. Losses at the gene ends were 1 base for V and 2 bases for J; bases not matched to a gene: 5. The CDR3 covers 15 residues. CDR3 coding DNA: TGTGCCAGCAGCTTAGGGGAGGGTAATCCCTACGAGCAGTACTTC. This codes for CASSLGEGNPYEQYF.

This clone was seen many times. The gene calls are TRBV5-4 and TRBJ2-3, with TRBD2 as a possible D gene (5 bases). Germline V lookup: CDR1 SGHNT, CDR2 YYREEE (reference sequence). V gave up 0 bases and J gave up 2 bases, with 10 bases separating them. The CDR3 is 15 residues long. The CDR3 DNA sequence: TGTGCCAGCAGCTTGGATCGGGGAGTCACAGATACGCAGTATTTT. It encodes CASSLDRGVTDTQYF.

This clone has only one observation. V is TRBV6-6 and J is TRBJ1-2; 8 bases map to TRBD1. The CDR3 covers 12 residues. CDR1 is MNHNY and CDR2 is SVGAGI in the germline V gene (reference sequence). Trimming removed 5 bases from V and 6 bases from J; junction bases left unmatched: 2. DNA for the CDR3: TGTGCCAGCAGTCAGACAGGGGATGGCTACACCTTC. Amino acid sequence: CASSQTGDGYTF.

This sequence joins TRBV19 and TRBJ2-3; weak D call: TRBD2 (7 bases). V shed 6 bases and J shed 6 bases, with 22 bases lying between them. This CDR3 comprises 16 residues. The germline V gene has CDR1 LNHDA and CDR2 SQIVND (reference sequence). CDR3 sequence (DNA): TGTGCCAGTAGCAGGGACACGGGACACGGGGGGGATACGCAGTATTTT. This encodes CASSRDTGHGGDTQYF.

The V gene is TRBV19, the J gene TRBJ1-5; D gene unclear. Trimming took off 10 bases at V and 3 bases at J, with 16 bases between the two ends. CDR1 and CDR2 from the germline V gene are LNHDA and SQIVND (reference sequence). The CDR3 sequence is 14 residues long. CDR3 sequence reads: CATQSGGFNQPQHF. The CDR3 DNA reads as TGTGCCACCCAGAGTGGAGGTTTCAATCAGCCCCAGCATTTT. Drawing the rest from reference TRBV19 and TRBJ1-5, the complete variable domain is DGGITQSPKYLFRKEGQNVTLSCEQNLNHDAMYWYRQDPGQGLRLIYYSQIVNDFQKGDIAEGYSVSREKKESFPLTVTSAQKNPTAFYLCATQSGGFNQPQHFGDGTRLSIL.

The rearrangement uses TRBV5-1 and TRBJ2-3, with TRBD2 identical over 7 bases. The CDR3 is 16 residues long. Germline trimming cut 1 base from V and 3 bases from J; bases unmatched to any gene: 8. Germline V CDR1 and CDR2: SGHRS, YFSETQ. This chain's CDR3 is CASSLSGISRTDTQYF. Written as DNA, the CDR3 is TGCGCCAGCAGCTTGAGCGGGATTAGTAGGACAGATACGCAGTATTTT.

The chain couples TRBV28 to TRBJ1-5, with a weak D call TRBD1 (5 bases). The CDR3 has 14 amino acids. Trimming pared 5 bases from V and 7 bases from J, leaving 15 bases between. Germline V gives CDR1 MDHEN, CDR2 SYDVKM. DNA for the CDR3: TGTGCCAGCAGTCCCCAGGGTGAGGCCCAGCCCCAGCATTTT. This gives the protein CASSPQGEAQPQHF.